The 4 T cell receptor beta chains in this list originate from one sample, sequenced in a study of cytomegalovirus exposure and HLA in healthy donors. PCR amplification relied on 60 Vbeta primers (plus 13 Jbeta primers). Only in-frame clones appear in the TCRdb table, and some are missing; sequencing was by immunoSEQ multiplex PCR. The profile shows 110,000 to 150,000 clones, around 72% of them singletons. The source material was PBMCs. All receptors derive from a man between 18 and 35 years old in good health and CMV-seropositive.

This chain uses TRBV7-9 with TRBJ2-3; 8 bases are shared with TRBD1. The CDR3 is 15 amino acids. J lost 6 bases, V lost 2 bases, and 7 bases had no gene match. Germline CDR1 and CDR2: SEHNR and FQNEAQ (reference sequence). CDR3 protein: CASSLPTGDGDTQYF. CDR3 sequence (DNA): TGTGCCAGCAGCTTACCGACAGGGGATGGCGATACGCAGTATTTT.

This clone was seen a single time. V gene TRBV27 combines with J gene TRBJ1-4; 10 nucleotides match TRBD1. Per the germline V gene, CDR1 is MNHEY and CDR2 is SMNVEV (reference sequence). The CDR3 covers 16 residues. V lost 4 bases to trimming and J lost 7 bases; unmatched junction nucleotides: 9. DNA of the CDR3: TGTGCCAGCAGTTATCGACAGGGGGCGTTCGGTGAAAAACTGTTTTTT. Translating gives CASSYRQGAFGEKLFF.

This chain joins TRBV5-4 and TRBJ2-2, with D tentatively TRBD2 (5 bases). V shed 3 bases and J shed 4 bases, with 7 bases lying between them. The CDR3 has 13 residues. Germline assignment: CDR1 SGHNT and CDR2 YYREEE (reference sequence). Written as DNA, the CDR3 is TGTGCCAGCAGCTGGGCGGGCACCGGGGAGCTGTTTTTT. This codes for CASSWAGTGELFF.

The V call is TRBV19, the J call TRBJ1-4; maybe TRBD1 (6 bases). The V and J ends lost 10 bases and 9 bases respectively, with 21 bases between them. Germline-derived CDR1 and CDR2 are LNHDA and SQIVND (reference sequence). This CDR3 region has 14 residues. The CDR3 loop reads CATQLTGPSKKLFF. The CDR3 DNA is TGTGCCACCCAATTGACAGGTCCGTCTAAAAAACTGTTTTTT.